Below, 28 T cell receptor beta chains from the same sample are listed, as sequenced in a study of identical twins. Using its own MiXCR run on the 5' RACE reads, TCRdb lists one record per CDR3 protein. The data show some 1,600,000 distinct CDR3 sequences, roughly 35% seen once. Sequencing used cord blood. These receptors all stem from a newborn girl in good health.

A few counts support this clonotype. This chain uses TRBV3-1 with TRBJ2-1; D gene unclear. CDR1 is LGHDT and CDR2 is YNNKEL in the germline V gene (reference sequence). Trimming shortened V by 0 bases and J by 13 bases, and 16 bases separated the two germline ends. The CDR3 runs 14 residues. CDR3 in DNA: TGTGCCAGCAGCCAAGATGTAGCAGCCCGACCACAGTTCTTC. Its protein is CASSQDVAARPQFF.

Only a few counts were recorded for this clonotype. The genes are TRBV20-1 and TRBJ1-2, with a tentative D call TRBD1 (6 bases). The V gene's germline CDR1 is DFQATT and CDR2 SNEGSKA (reference sequence). The CDR3 is 12 amino acids. V was pared by 3 bases and J by 8 bases, with 13 bases between. DNA for the CDR3: TGCAGTGCTAGGAGGGGGGTCTGGGGCTACACCTTC. This encodes CSARRGVWGYTF.

This clonotype turned up a few times. The CDR3 sequence is CASSLRLPNTEAFF. In DNA form, the CDR3 reads TGCGCCAGCAGCTTGAGGCTCCCGAACACTGAAGCTTTCTTT. J is TRBJ1-1 and V is TRBV5-1; D unresolved. Deletions cut 1 base from V and 1 base from J, with 8 bases between. Germline lookup yields CDR1 SGHRS and CDR2 YFSETQ. The CDR3 runs 14 residues.

This sequence joins TRBV5-1 and TRBJ2-7; no clear D gene. The CDR3 length is 15 residues. The V end was cut by 1 base, the J end by 0 bases, with 11 bases between. CDR1 SGHRS and CDR2 YFSETQ come from the germline V gene. CDR3 sequence: CASSLLDTASYEQYF. CDR3 nucleotides: TGCGCCAGCAGCTTGTTAGACACAGCCTCCTACGAGCAGTACTTC. Together with reference TRBV5-1 and TRBJ2-7, the CDR3 gives the full variable domain: KAGVTQTPRYLIKTRGQQVTLSCSPISGHRSVSWYQQTPGQGLQFLFEYFSETQRNKGNFPGRFSGRQFSNSRSEMNVSTLELGDSALYLCASSLLDTASYEQYFGPGTRLTVT.

This clonotype was counted at least ten times. The chain combines TRBV4-2 with TRBJ2-7, with TRBD1 identical over 7 bases. V was clipped by 4 bases and J by 2 bases; unmatched bases: 5. The germline V gene has CDR1 LGHNA and CDR2 YNFKEQ. The CDR3 runs to 14 residues. CDR3 DNA: TGTGCCAGCAGCCCGGGACAGTCAACCTACGAGCAGTACTTC. Translated: CASSPGQSTYEQYF.

This clonotype was detected only once. One junction end disagrees with the germline gene, perhaps due to a read error. The chain couples TRBV5-1 to TRBJ1-4; the D gene is possibly TRBD1 (5 bases). There are 14 residues in the CDR3. Germline CDR1 and CDR2: SGHRS and YFSETQ. As DNA, the CDR3 is TGCACCAGCAGGGCGTCGGCAACTAATGAAAAACTGTTTTTT. It yields the protein CTSRASATNEKLFF.

The table lists this clonotype with many counts. The genes are TRBV9 and TRBJ2-7; 14 bases match TRBD2. The CDR3 has 15 amino acids. Germline loops: CDR1 SGDLS, CDR2 YYNGEE. J was trimmed by 2 bases and V by 2 bases; bases with no gene match: 0. The CDR3: CASSVTSGGAYEQYF. The CDR3 DNA reads as TGTGCCAGCAGCGTGACTAGCGGGGGGGCCTACGAGCAGTACTTC.

The chain employs TRBV28 and TRBJ2-1; tentatively, D is TRBD2 (5 bases). Trimming stripped 7 bases from V and 13 bases from J, with 20 bases between. Germline CDR1 MDHEN, CDR2 SYDVKM. The CDR3 runs to 13 residues. CDR3 loop: CASILCVRETQFF. The CDR3 nucleotides are TGTGCCAGCATACTTTGTGTTAGGGAGACCCAGTTCTTC.

The chain employs TRBV6-5 and TRBJ1-5; TRBD1 might be the D (6 bases). Trimming shortened V by 2 bases and J by 3 bases, and 8 bases separated the two germline ends. Germline values: CDR1 MNHEY, CDR2 SVGAGI. The CDR3 contains 14 residues. Written as DNA, the CDR3 is TGTGCCAGCAGTTACGTGGGGGCCAATCAGCCCCAGCATTTT. Translation: CASSYVGANQPQHF.

The chain uses TRBV7-2 and TRBJ1-6; 7 nucleotides match TRBD1. The trim removed 2 bases at V and 7 bases at J, leaving 14 bases unmatched. There are 18 residues in the CDR3. The germline V gene has CDR1 SGHTA and CDR2 FQGNSA. CDR3 amino acids: CASSLYGIRDSTNSPLHF. The DNA of the CDR3 is TGTGCCAGCAGCTTATATGGGATCCGGGACAGTACAAATTCACCCCTCCACTTT.

This clonotype was detected a few times. This rearrangement joins TRBV29-1 to TRBJ2-4, with TRBD1 as a possible D gene (5 bases). CDR1 SQVTM and CDR2 ANQGSEA come from the germline V gene. The CDR3 contains 15 residues. V lost 6 bases and J 0 bases, leaving 15 bases between the germline ends. DNA for the CDR3: TGCAGCGTAATCCCGACAGTCCTAGCCAAAAACATTCAGTACTTC. Its protein is CSVIPTVLAKNIQYF.

This clonotype was seen more than once but under ten times. The chain joins TRBV4-2 to TRBJ1-5; weak D call: TRBD1 (5 bases). This CDR3 spans 16 amino acids. Looked up from germline, CDR1 is LGHNA and CDR2 is YNFKEQ. V lost 2 bases, J lost 0 bases, and 11 bases lay in between. The CDR3 region has the DNA TGTGCCAGCAGCCAAAGAGGGACGGATAGCAATCAGCCCCAGCATTTT. Its translation is CASSQRGTDSNQPQHF.

This clonotype was seen a handful of times. The CDR3 protein is CASSQRTSSNEQFF. CDR3 coding DNA: TGTGCCAGCAGCCAGCGAACTAGTAGCAATGAGCAGTTCTTC. This rearrangement joins TRBV4-2 to TRBJ2-1, with D tentatively TRBD2 (5 bases). CDR1 and CDR2 from the germline V gene are LGHNA and YNFKEQ. This CDR3 has 14 amino acids. V shed 3 bases and J shed 6 bases, with 12 bases lying between them.

Of note for this clonotype: At one end the junction does not follow the germline gene, possibly because of a read error. The rearrangement links TRBV20-1 to TRBJ1-5; D might be TRBD1 (6 bases). The CDR3 runs to 13 residues. Germline V lookup: CDR1 DFQATT, CDR2 SNEGSKA (reference sequence). The CDR3: CSARKQGSPPQHF. The CDR3 DNA sequence: TGCAGCGCTAGAAAGCAGGGGAGCCCGCCCCAGCATTTT.

Ten or more counts support this clonotype. The chain recombines TRBV20-1 with TRBJ2-7; TRBD2 matches 8 bases. The length of the CDR3 is 13 residues. Unmatched junction bases numbered 3, after V lost 4 bases and J lost 1 base. Germline lookup yields CDR1 DFQATT and CDR2 SNEGSKA (reference sequence). The CDR3 bases are TGCAGTGCTAACACGGGAGGGTCCTACGAGCAGTACTTC. Translation gives CSANTGGSYEQYF.

The chain joins TRBV10-3 to TRBJ1-2, with a possible D match to TRBD1 (5 bases). Per the germline V gene, CDR1 is ENHRY and CDR2 is SYGVKD. Trimming stripped 2 bases from V and 4 bases from J, with 11 bases between. This CDR3 is 14 amino acids long. The CDR3 nucleotides are TGTGCCATCAGTGAGGATGGGGCCCTCTATGGCTACACCTTC. Its protein is CAISEDGALYGYTF.

This clonotype was picked up a small number of times. The chain uses TRBV7-2 and TRBJ1-4; the D gene is possibly TRBD1 (6 bases). CDR1 SGHTA and CDR2 FQGNSA come from the germline V gene. Trimming removed 4 bases from V and 14 bases from J, with 20 bases in between. The CDR3 is 14 amino acids. The CDR3 bases are TGTGCCAGCAGCTCGGACAGAAGGAGGCCCAAGCTGTTTTTT. Protein sequence: CASSSDRRRPKLFF.

This chain connects TRBV5-4 to TRBJ2-4, with TRBD1 identical over 10 bases. The junction had 3 bases not matched to a gene; V was cut back by 4 bases and J by 5 bases. Germline loops: CDR1 SGHNT, CDR2 YYREEE (reference sequence). The CDR3 spans 14 residues. CDR3 region: CASSPDRGQNIQYF. CDR3 DNA sequence: TGTGCCAGCAGCCCCGACAGGGGGCAAAACATTCAGTACTTC.

This rearrangement joins TRBV20-1 to TRBJ2-1, with 7 positions matching TRBD2. The length of the CDR3 is 14 residues. The junction had 4 bases not matched to a gene; V was cut back by 3 bases and J by 2 bases. Germline V gene sequence: CDR1 DFQATT, CDR2 SNEGSKA (reference sequence). CDR3 nucleotides: TGCAGTGCTAGTTGGGGGAGGGCCTACAATGAGCAGTTCTTC. Its translation: CSASWGRAYNEQFF.

The chain carries TRBV3-1 and TRBJ2-3; D ambiguous. The CDR3 sequence is 16 residues long. V dropped 0 bases and J dropped 0 bases, with 10 bases sitting between them. Germline V lookup: CDR1 LGHDT, CDR2 YNNKEL (reference sequence). CDR3: CASSQEIGGSTDTQYF. The DNA of the CDR3 is TGTGCCAGCAGCCAAGAAATAGGCGGCAGCACAGATACGCAGTATTTT.

This chain uses TRBV5-1 with TRBJ2-3; 8 nucleotides line up with TRBD2. Germline V gene sequence: CDR1 SGHRS, CDR2 YFSETQ. V shed 3 bases and J 4 bases; nucleotides not matched to a gene: 10. The CDR3 length is 16 residues. In nucleotides, the CDR3 is TGCGCCAGCAGCTGGGACCGCAGGACTAGCCCAGATACGCAGTATTTT. Translating gives CASSWDRRTSPDTQYF.

The chain couples TRBV5-1 to TRBJ2-1; weak D call: TRBD1 (5 bases). The germline CDR1 and CDR2 sequences are SGHRS and YFSETQ. The CDR3 runs to 14 residues. V was cut by 7 bases and J by 2 bases, with 13 bases left in between. The DNA of the CDR3 is TGCGCCAGCTGTCTGGTGACAGCCTACAATGAGCAGTTCTTC. Translation: CASCLVTAYNEQFF.

The V gene is TRBV15, the J gene TRBJ2-5; weak D call: TRBD1 (5 bases). This CDR3 region has 16 residues. In germline, CDR1 is LNHNV, CDR2 YYDKDF (reference sequence). Trimming cost V 3 bases and J 2 bases, with 16 bases left between them. The CDR3 loop is CATSSPRMGLQETQYF. CDR3 in DNA: TGTGCCACCAGCAGTCCAAGAATGGGGCTACAAGAGACCCAGTACTTC. The full variable domain, with the rest looked up from reference TRBV15 and TRBJ2-5, is DAMVIQNPRYQVTQFGKPVTLSCSQTLNHNVMYWYQQKSSQAPKLLFHYYDKDFNNEADTPDNFQSRRPNTSFCFLDIRSPGLGDTAMYLCATSSPRMGLQETQYFGPGTRLLVL.

This clonotype has a handful of counts. In DNA form, the CDR3 reads TGCAGTGCTCCTAAGGGGGGCAGAGGGACCCAGTACTTC. Translating gives CSAPKGGRGTQYF. The J gene is TRBJ2-5, the V gene TRBV20-1; TRBD1 or TRBD2 may be the D gene (6 bases each). V lost 5 bases, J lost 7 bases, and 17 bases lay in between. CDR3 length equals 13 residues. Germline CDR1 DFQATT, CDR2 SNEGSKA (reference sequence).

The chain combines TRBV20-1 with TRBJ2-3, with unresolved D. Germline values: CDR1 DFQATT, CDR2 SNEGSKA (reference sequence). This CDR3 comprises 12 residues. The V end was cut by 0 bases, the J end by 3 bases, with 4 bases between. The CDR3, as DNA: TGCAGTGCTAGAGAAGCGACAGATACGCAGTATTTT. Translated, it gives CSAREATDTQYF.

The chain carries TRBV6-5 and TRBJ1-5; D might be TRBD1 (6 bases). V lost 4 bases and J 5 bases, leaving 21 bases between the germline ends. The germline gives CDR1 MNHEY, CDR2 SVGAGI. The CDR3 has 17 amino acids. The CDR3 reads CASSSLRGLKSHQPQHF. CDR3 coding DNA: TGTGCCAGCAGTTCCCTCAGGGGACTTAAATCCCATCAGCCCCAGCATTTT.

CDR3: CASSGGAENTGELFF. CDR3 nucleotides: TGTGCCAGCAGTGGGGGGGCAGAGAACACCGGGGAGCTGTTTTTT. This chain joins TRBV28 and TRBJ2-2, with D maybe TRBD2 (7 bases). Trimming shortened V by 5 bases and J by 1 base, and 11 bases separated the two germline ends. CDR3 length equals 15 residues. Germline values: CDR1 MDHEN, CDR2 SYDVKM. The full variable domain, in which reference TRBV28 and TRBJ2-2 provide the parts outside the CDR3, is DVKVTQSSRYLVKRTGEKVFLECVQDMDHENMFWYRQDPGLGLRLIYFSYDVKMKEKGDIPEGYSVSREKKERFSLILESASTNQTSMYLCASSGGAENTGELFFGEGSRLTVL.

V gene TRBV7-2 combines with J gene TRBJ2-4; TRBD1 or TRBD2 may be the D gene (5 bases each). V dropped 5 bases and J dropped 9 bases, with 11 bases sitting between them. Germline V gene data show CDR1 as SGHTA and CDR2 as FQGNSA. CDR3 size: 12 residues. This CDR3 is CASSGPGSIQYF. DNA of the CDR3: TGTGCCAGCAGCGGTCCAGGGAGCATTCAGTACTTC.